The 27 T cell receptor beta chains presented below share a single source sample, sequenced in a study of blood T cell repertoires in COVID-19. Data came from immunoSEQ multiplex PCR; TCRdb stores just in-frame clones and leaves some out. This table has roughly 190,000 clones, less than 90% appearing once. Material for sequencing was peripheral blood. The receptors were sampled from a woman aged 35 to 49 with acute or convalescent COVID-19.

The genes are TRBV19 and TRBJ2-7; the match to TRBD1 covers 7 bases. Germline assignment: CDR1 LNHDA and CDR2 SQIVND (reference sequence). This CDR3 region has 14 residues. Trimming at V came to 5 bases and at J to 0 bases, leaving 4 bases not matched to a gene. The CDR3 reads CASSARQGSYEQYF. The DNA of the CDR3 is TGTGCCAGTAGTGCCCGACAGGGCTCCTACGAGCAGTACTTC.

The rearrangement joins TRBV12-5 to TRBJ2-1; D not certain. This CDR3 has 13 residues. Trimming pared 5 bases from V and 6 bases from J, leaving 11 bases between. CDR1 and CDR2 from the germline V gene are LGHNT and FRNRAP. The CDR3 region has the DNA TGTGCTAGTGGTACGGGTCCTAGCAATGAGCAGTTCTTC. Protein product: CASGTGPSNEQFF.

The V gene is TRBV2, the J gene TRBJ1-4; 8 nucleotides align to TRBD1. V lost 7 bases and J lost 8; bases outside the gene matches: 6. Germline CDR1 reads SNHLY; CDR2 reads FYNNEI. The length of the CDR3 is 13 residues. The CDR3 DNA reads as TGTGCCAGCATGACAGGGGATTTAGAAAAACTGTTTTTT. This gives the protein CASMTGDLEKLFF. The whole variable domain, remainder taken from reference TRBV2 and TRBJ1-4, is EPEVTQTPSHQVTQMGQEVILRCVPISNHLYFYWYRQILGQKVEFLVSFYNNEISEKSEIFDDQFSVERPDGSNFTLKIRSTKLEDSAMYFCASMTGDLEKLFFGSGTQLSVL.

The chain joins TRBV7-2 to TRBJ2-7, with 11 bases aligning to TRBD1. Germline-derived CDR1 and CDR2 are SGHTA and FQGNSA. The CDR3 length is 15 residues. V lost 6 bases and J lost 5; bases outside the gene matches: 9. DNA for the CDR3: TGTGCCAGCAGGAAGGTTGGACAGGGGGCCCACGAGCAGTACTTC. It specifies CASRKVGQGAHEQYF.

Only one count was recorded for this clone. The rearrangement uses TRBV3-1 (or the pseudogene TRBV3-2) and TRBJ2-7, with 7 bases identical to TRBD1. V gave up 0 bases and J gave up 4 bases; unmatched junction bases: 9. Germline lookup yields CDR1 LGHDT and CDR2 YNNKEL (reference sequence). The CDR3 spans 16 residues. CDR3 region: CASSQEGRTGWYEQYF. The CDR3 DNA follows: TGTGCCAGCAGCCAAGAAGGTCGGACAGGTTGGTACGAGCAGTACTTC.

This rearrangement joins TRBV5-1 to TRBJ1-3; tentative D call: TRBD1 (5 bases). Trimming stripped 3 bases from V and 0 bases from J, with 13 bases between. This CDR3 spans 16 amino acids. CDR1 and CDR2 from the germline V gene are SGHRS and YFSETQ. The CDR3 protein is CASSSHGQDSGNTIYF. The CDR3 DNA is TGCGCCAGCAGCTCTCACGGACAAGACTCTGGAAACACCATATATTTT.

The chain uses TRBV18 and TRBJ1-2; D not resolved. The CDR3 has 14 residues. V gave up 1 base and J gave up 6 bases, with 12 bases separating them. Germline CDR1 is KGHSH and CDR2 is LQKENI. The CDR3 is CASSPQGEINGYTF. The CDR3 coding sequence is TGTGCCAGCTCACCACAAGGAGAAATTAATGGCTACACCTTC.

V usage is TRBV3-1 (or the pseudogene TRBV3-2) and J usage is TRBJ2-1, with 14 bases matching TRBD2. V was pared by 5 bases and J by 7 bases, with 7 bases of the junction left unmatched. The V gene's germline CDR1 is LGHDT and CDR2 YNNKEL (reference sequence). This CDR3 is built from 16 residues. Here the CDR3 DNA reads TGTGCCAGCAGCAACGGACTAGCGGGGGGTTATAATGAGCAGTTCTTC. Encoded protein: CASSNGLAGGYNEQFF.

This clone was recorded only once. The chain carries TRBV7-2 and TRBJ2-3, with 7 bases matching TRBD2. V gave up 4 bases and J gave up 5 bases; unmatched junction bases: 6. Germline V gene sequence: CDR1 SGHTA, CDR2 FQGNSA. The length of the CDR3 is 14 residues. The DNA for the CDR3 is TGTGCCAGCAGCTCTTCTCGGGGGGAAGATACGCAGTATTTT. It translates to CASSSSRGEDTQYF.

The chain joins TRBV7-3 to TRBJ2-3, with TRBD1 identical over 9 bases. The CDR3 is 14 amino acids. Germline V gene sequence: CDR1 SGHTA, CDR2 FQGTGA. V lost 5 bases, J lost 6 bases, and 6 bases stayed unmatched. The CDR3 reads CASSRTGTGDTQYF. The CDR3 region has the DNA TGTGCCAGCAGCCGTACAGGGACAGGGGATACGCAGTATTTT.

The chain is built from TRBV5-1 and TRBJ2-6; D unclear. The CDR3 spans 17 residues. Trimming left V 0 bases short and J 0 bases short, with 10 bases between. The germline V gene encodes CDR1 SGHRS and CDR2 YFSETQ. The CDR3 sequence is CASSLAFGTSGANVLTF. CDR3 coding DNA: TGCGCCAGCAGCTTGGCCTTCGGTACCTCTGGGGCCAACGTCCTGACTTTC.

The gene calls are TRBV19 and TRBJ1-1, with D perhaps TRBD1 (6 bases). From germline, CDR1 is LNHDA and CDR2 SQIVND (reference sequence). V was pared by 7 bases and J by 0 bases, with 12 bases between. The CDR3 runs to 14 residues. The CDR3 DNA reads as TGTGCCAGTACGACGGGACAAGTGAACACTGAAGCTTTCTTT. This gives the protein CASTTGQVNTEAFF. The full variable domain, completed using reference TRBV19 and TRBJ1-1, is DGGITQSPKYLFRKEGQNVTLSCEQNLNHDAMYWYRQDPGQGLRLIYYSQIVNDFQKGDIAEGYSVSREKKESFPLTVTSAQKNPTAFYLCASTTGQVNTEAFFGQGTRLTVV.

This clone was counted once. The chain combines TRBV4-2 with TRBJ2-3; 14 positions match TRBD2. From germline, CDR1 is LGHNA and CDR2 YNFKEQ. The junction had 11 bases not matched to a gene; V was cut back by 5 bases and J by 4 bases. This CDR3 has 18 residues. CDR3 amino acids: CASSSRLAGGPEADTQYF. CDR3 nucleotides: TGTGCCAGCAGCTCCAGACTAGCGGGGGGGCCTGAAGCAGATACGCAGTATTTT.

Here the CDR3 reads CASSLTGPDTQYF. Here the CDR3 DNA reads TGTGCCAGCAGCCTTACAGGGCCAGATACGCAGTATTTT. V and J are TRBV3-1 (or the pseudogene TRBV3-2) and TRBJ2-3; D is perhaps TRBD1 (6 bases). Germline CDR1 and CDR2: LGHDT and YNNKEL (reference sequence). The V and J ends lost 4 bases and 4 bases respectively, with 9 bases between them. CDR3 length equals 13 residues.

The rearrangement joins TRBV9 to TRBJ2-7, with 7 positions matching TRBD1. Unmatched junction bases numbered 13, after V lost 4 bases and J lost 0 bases. The CDR3 loop spans 17 amino acids. Germline CDR1 and CDR2: SGDLS and YYNGEE. The DNA for the CDR3 is TGTGCCAGCAGCCCCCGTGTCGGGACAGTGTCCTCCTACGAGCAGTACTTC. Translating gives CASSPRVGTVSSYEQYF.

The chain combines TRBV9 with TRBJ2-7, with 9 positions matching TRBD1. The V gene's germline CDR1 is SGDLS and CDR2 YYNGEE. V lost 4 bases and J lost 4; bases outside the gene matches: 12. This CDR3 is built from 16 residues. The CDR3 DNA is TGTGCCAGCAGCCCGATTGGGACAGGGTTTCTTTACGAGCAGTACTTC. It specifies CASSPIGTGFLYEQYF.

The chain couples TRBV7-2 to TRBJ1-6; the D gene is possibly TRBD1 (5 bases). Germline V gives CDR1 SGHTA, CDR2 FQGNSA. Between the trimmed V and J ends, which lost 1 base and 8 bases, there was a span of 15 bases. This CDR3 region has 16 residues. DNA of the CDR3: TGTGCCAGCAGCTTAGGGGTCGGGGGGGAATATTCACCCCTCCACTTT. This sequence encodes CASSLGVGGEYSPLHF.

J is TRBJ2-1 and V is TRBV19, with TRBD1 as a possible D gene (5 bases). The CDR3 length is 17 residues. Germline V lookup: CDR1 LNHDA, CDR2 SQIVND (reference sequence). V lost 0 bases to trimming and J lost 0 bases, with 12 bases between them. CDR3 in DNA: TGTGCCAGTAGTATAGATCTAGGGCAGGGCTCCTACAATGAGCAGTTCTTC. Amino acid sequence: CASSIDLGQGSYNEQFF.

The chain couples TRBV10-2 to TRBJ1-5; possibly TRBD1 for D (6 bases). V gave up 0 bases and J gave up 7 bases, with 13 bases separating them. In germline, CDR1 is WSHSY, CDR2 SAAADI. This CDR3 comprises 15 residues. CDR3 nucleotides: TGCGCCAGCAGTGAGTCGAGGGGGACGGGACAGCCCCAGCATTTT. It specifies CASSESRGTGQPQHF.

In this sample, this clone turned up a few times. This chain joins TRBV21-1 and TRBJ1-5. TRBV21-1 is a listed pseudogene. This CDR3 comprises 14 residues. CDR3 in DNA: TGTGCCAGCAGCCATAGTTCAAGCAATCAGCCCCAGCATTTT. It is translated as CASSHSSSNQPQHF.

The chain carries TRBV7-9 and TRBJ1-6; 8 bases are a match to TRBD1. The CDR3 is made up of 15 amino acids. From germline, CDR1 is SEHNR and CDR2 FQNEAQ (reference sequence). After removal of 3 bases from V and 6 bases from J, the junction contained 4 bases not matched to a gene. This CDR3 reads CASSLGDRGNSPLHF. In nucleotides, the CDR3 is TGTGCCAGCAGCTTGGGAGACAGGGGTAATTCACCCCTCCACTTT.

CDR3 coding DNA: TGTGCCAGCAGTCCCTCGGGGGGCTCTAGGTCCTATAATTCACCCCTCCACTTT. Residues: CASSPSGGSRSYNSPLHF. The chain is built from TRBV6-6 and TRBJ1-6; D is possibly TRBD1 (6 bases). The CDR3 totals 18 residues. The germline V gene encodes CDR1 MNHNY and CDR2 SVGAGI (reference sequence). The V gene lost 5 bases and the J gene lost 1 base, with 18 bases spanning the gap.

A note on this clone: Germline and junction disagree at one end, which may indicate a read error. This chain uses TRBV6-1 with TRBJ1-4, with D uncertain. The CDR3 sequence is 11 residues long. Germline-derived CDR1 and CDR2 are MNHNS and SASEGT. As DNA, the CDR3 is TGTGCCAGCAGTGAGTATCTCCAGGCCCTTTTT. As protein: CASSEYLQALF.

The V call is TRBV2, the J call TRBJ2-7; 10 nucleotides match TRBD1. V was clipped by 6 bases and J by 5 bases; unmatched bases: 7. CDR1 is SNHLY, CDR2 FYNNEI, per germline. The CDR3 loop spans 14 amino acids. The CDR3: CASSPGDRGDEQYF. CDR3 bases: TGTGCCAGCAGCCCTGGGGACAGGGGTGACGAGCAGTACTTC.

Only a few counts were recorded for this clone. The chain recombines TRBV5-1 with TRBJ1-1; the match to TRBD1 covers 7 bases. Germline-derived CDR1 and CDR2 are SGHRS and YFSETQ. V was pared by 4 bases and J by 1 base, with 4 bases of the junction left unmatched. The CDR3 spans 14 residues. The CDR3 is CASSKRTGNTEAFF. CDR3 nucleotide sequence: TGCGCCAGCAGCAAAAGGACAGGGAACACTGAAGCTTTCTTT. The full variable domain, completed using reference TRBV5-1 and TRBJ1-1, is KAGVTQTPRYLIKTRGQQVTLSCSPISGHRSVSWYQQTPGQGLQFLFEYFSETQRNKGNFPGRFSGRQFSNSRSEMNVSTLELGDSALYLCASSKRTGNTEAFFGQGTRLTVV.

V usage is TRBV30 and J usage is TRBJ1-5; D is uncertain. V was trimmed by 2 bases and J by 0 bases, leaving 5 bases between them. The CDR3 has 13 amino acids. Germline loops: CDR1 GTSNPN, CDR2 SVGIG (reference sequence). The CDR3 loop reads CAWSRDSNQPQHF. CDR3 bases: TGTGCCTGGAGTCGCGATAGCAATCAGCCCCAGCATTTT.

This sequence joins TRBV19 and TRBJ2-1, with 9 bases aligning to TRBD2. The V gene's germline CDR1 is LNHDA and CDR2 SQIVND (reference sequence). Losses at the gene ends were 6 bases for V and 8 bases for J; bases not matched to a gene: 11. The CDR3 length is 15 residues. The CDR3 is CASRDPGLASDEQFF. The DNA of the CDR3 is TGTGCCAGTAGGGACCCGGGACTAGCAAGCGATGAGCAGTTCTTC. The complete variable domain, with remaining parts taken from reference TRBV19 and TRBJ2-1, reads DGGITQSPKYLFRKEGQNVTLSCEQNLNHDAMYWYRQDPGQGLRLIYYSQIVNDFQKGDIAEGYSVSREKKESFPLTVTSAQKNPTAFYLCASRDPGLASDEQFFGPGTRLTVL.